The 31 T cell receptor beta chains below all came from one sample that was sequenced in a study of shared clonotypes between healthy human individuals. Here immunoSEQ multiplex PCR was the method, and the copy in TCRdb shows in-frame clones only, minus some. The sample has roughly 2.6 million clones, just over 90% seen once. Sequenced input: naive CD4+ T cells sorted from blood. Subset here: CD45RA+ positively selected. Every receptor here comes from a man aged 18 to 35 in good health.

The genes are TRBV6-1 and TRBJ2-5; 8 bases align to TRBD2. Trimming at V came to 0 bases and at J to 7 bases, leaving 13 bases not matched to a gene. This CDR3 region has 17 residues. Germline lookup yields CDR1 MNHNS and CDR2 SASEGT. The CDR3 reads CASSEARGTSGRTTQYF. The CDR3 nucleotides are TGTGCCAGCAGTGAAGCTAGGGGGACTAGTGGAAGGACGACCCAGTACTTC.

This clone was recorded once. V is TRBV18 and J is TRBJ2-7; perhaps TRBD1 as D (6 bases). Trimming removed 3 bases at V and 6 bases at J, with 12 bases between. Germline values: CDR1 KGHSH, CDR2 LQKENI. There are 13 residues in the CDR3. In DNA, the CDR3 is TGTGCCAGCTCACCGATACAGGGATCCGAGCAGTACTTC. Encoded protein: CASSPIQGSEQYF. Variable domain in full (rest from reference TRBV18 and TRBJ2-7): NAGVMQNPRHLVRRRGQEARLRCSPMKGHSHVYWYRQLPEEGLKFMVYLQKENIIDESGMPKERFSAEFPKEGPSILRIQQVVRGDSAAYFCASSPIQGSEQYFGPGTRLTVT.

The CDR3 protein is CASSLAQGTGGEKLFF. CDR3 nucleotide sequence: TGTGCCAGCAGCTTAGCGCAGGGGACAGGGGGTGAAAAACTGTTTTTT. The J gene is TRBJ1-4, the V gene TRBV7-6, with 11 bases fitting TRBD1. CDR3 length: 16 amino acids. V lost 0 bases to trimming and J lost 7 bases; unmatched junction nucleotides: 4. Germline V gene lookup returns CDR1 SGHVS and CDR2 FNYEAQ.

V is TRBV5-1 and J is TRBJ2-5; TRBD2 might be the D (6 bases). The CDR3 runs to 14 residues. From germline, CDR1 is SGHRS and CDR2 YFSETQ. V was cut by 5 bases and J by 2 bases, with 13 bases left in between. This CDR3 is CASRLVGGQETQYF. CDR3 bases: TGCGCCAGCAGACTGGTCGGGGGACAAGAGACCCAGTACTTC.

Note on this clone: Additional DNA sequences in this sample encode the identical CDR3. The V gene is TRBV6-6, the J gene TRBJ1-5; 9 bases line up with TRBD1. The CDR3 spans 13 residues. Germline loops: CDR1 MNHNY, CDR2 SVGAGI (reference sequence). Germline trimming cut 5 bases from V and 4 bases from J; bases unmatched to any gene: 0. The CDR3 sequence is CASSGTGNQPQHF. DNA of the CDR3: TGTGCCAGCAGTGGGACAGGGAATCAGCCCCAGCATTTT.

Details on this clone: This CDR3 is also generated by other DNA sequences in the sample. The genes are TRBV5-1 and TRBJ2-7; possibly TRBD1 or TRBD2 for D (6 bases each). CDR3 length equals 14 residues. Trimming pared 2 bases from V and 2 bases from J, leaving 11 bases between. Germline loops: CDR1 SGHRS, CDR2 YFSETQ. The CDR3 bases are TGCGCCAGCAGCTTACAGGGAGGCGCCTACGAGCAGTACTTC. Its translation is CASSLQGGAYEQYF.

The table lists this clone with a few counts. This chain uses TRBV2 with TRBJ2-5; possibly TRBD1 for D (6 bases). The V end lost 10 bases, the J end lost 2 bases, and 17 bases lay between the germline ends. Germline V gene lookup returns CDR1 SNHLY and CDR2 FYNNEI. The CDR3 is made up of 14 amino acids. This chain's CDR3 is CANTPEDRQETQYF. The CDR3 coding sequence is TGTGCCAACACCCCTGAGGACAGACAAGAGACCCAGTACTTC.

This clone was observed a single time. The chain uses TRBV18 and TRBJ2-7; TRBD1 might be the D (6 bases). V was trimmed by 3 bases and J by 1 base, leaving 16 bases between them. Germline V gene lookup returns CDR1 KGHSH and CDR2 LQKENI. The CDR3 is 16 residues long. CDR3 nucleotides: TGTGCCAGCTCACCCCGACAGGCGAACCCTTCCTACGAGCAGTACTTC. Protein product: CASSPRQANPSYEQYF.

This clone was observed a single time. The chain joins TRBV9 to TRBJ2-3, with 12 bases that match TRBD2. From germline, CDR1 is SGDLS and CDR2 YYNGEE. There are 16 residues in the CDR3. Trimming removed 4 bases from V and 4 bases from J; junction bases left unmatched: 7. The CDR3 loop is CASSPRASGGADTQYF. The CDR3 DNA reads TGTGCCAGCAGCCCGCGGGCTAGCGGGGGGGCAGATACGCAGTATTTT.

In the case of this clone: One end of the junction does not line up with germline, which may come from a read error. The chain recombines TRBV6-6 with TRBJ1-5; D is ambiguous. Germline-derived CDR1 and CDR2 are MNHNY and SVGAGI (reference sequence). The length of the CDR3 is 15 residues. This CDR3 is CASTYSLGGNQPQHF. CDR3 bases: TGTGCCAGCACTTACTCCCTCGGAGGCAATCAGCCCCAGCATTTT.

The chain carries TRBV5-1 and TRBJ2-5; D is undetermined. Trimming took off 1 base at V and 2 bases at J, with 6 bases between the two ends. The CDR3 spans 13 residues. CDR1 is SGHRS and CDR2 is YFSETQ in the germline V gene. CDR3 residues: CASSLNEQETQYF. The CDR3 nucleotides read TGCGCCAGCAGCTTGAACGAGCAAGAGACCCAGTACTTC.

This clone was counted a few times. Additional DNA sequences in this sample encode the identical CDR3. The chain is built from TRBV7-3 and TRBJ1-1; D unresolved. CDR3 length: 14 residues. Trimming left V 1 base short and J 1 base short, with 7 bases between. Germline values: CDR1 SGHTA, CDR2 FQGTGA. The CDR3 sequence: CASSLSGGNTEAFF. DNA of the CDR3: TGTGCCAGCAGCTTAAGCGGAGGGAACACTGAAGCTTTCTTT.

This clone was seen only once. The chain links TRBV18 to TRBJ2-1; tentative D call: TRBD1 (6 bases). The germline V gene encodes CDR1 KGHSH and CDR2 LQKENI. There are 15 residues in the CDR3. Trimming left V 3 bases short and J 0 bases short, with 9 bases between. The CDR3, as DNA: TGTGCCAGCTCACCTTGGGACACCTCCTACAATGAGCAGTTCTTC. Its translation is CASSPWDTSYNEQFF.

V is TRBV5-4 and J is TRBJ2-3; a weak D match, TRBD2 (5 bases). CDR3 length equals 15 residues. Trimming stripped 0 bases from V and 6 bases from J, with 14 bases between. CDR1 is SGHNT, CDR2 YYREEE, per germline (reference sequence). CDR3 residues: CASSLAGVGSDTQYF. CDR3 bases: TGTGCCAGCAGCTTGGCCGGGGTTGGGTCCGATACGCAGTATTTT.

The chain carries TRBV27 and TRBJ2-3; D is possibly TRBD2 (7 bases). Trimming removed 7 bases from V and 2 bases from J, with 16 bases in between. CDR3 size: 15 residues. CDR1 and CDR2 from the germline V gene are MNHEY and SMNVEV (reference sequence). The DNA for the CDR3 is TGTGCCAGCACGTTCACCGGGGGGCCCACAGATACGCAGTATTTT. Its protein product is CASTFTGGPTDTQYF.

CDR3 loop: CASSQEDRGRGNSNQPQHF. The CDR3 region has the DNA TGCGCCAGCAGCCAAGAGGACAGGGGCCGAGGTAATAGCAATCAGCCCCAGCATTTT. V usage is TRBV4-3 and J usage is TRBJ1-5; 9 positions match TRBD1. V gave up 0 bases and J gave up 0 bases; unmatched junction bases: 9. This CDR3 is built from 19 residues. Germline V gene data show CDR1 as LGHNA and CDR2 as YSLEER.

The chain is built from TRBV10-1 and TRBJ2-3; 8 bases map to TRBD2. V dropped 6 bases and J dropped 2; count of bases not matched to a gene: 16. The CDR3 runs to 18 residues. From germline, CDR1 is WNHNN and CDR2 SYGVQD (reference sequence). The DNA for the CDR3 is TGCGCCAGCAGCCCCAAGCGCGGGGGGCCGACCCACACAGATACGCAGTATTTT. It encodes CASSPKRGGPTHTDTQYF.

The chain couples TRBV5-1 to TRBJ2-3; D is unclear. Germline lookup yields CDR1 SGHRS and CDR2 YFSETQ. V was pared by 0 bases and J by 2 bases, with 10 bases between. The CDR3 is 15 amino acids. In DNA, the CDR3 is TGCGCCAGCAGCTTGGACGGCGGCTACACAGATACGCAGTATTTT. Protein: CASSLDGGYTDTQYF.

The V gene is TRBV30, the J gene TRBJ1-2; the D is unclear. The CDR3 is made up of 16 amino acids. Germline V lookup: CDR1 GTSNPN, CDR2 SVGIG (reference sequence). With 0 bases removed from V and 8 bases from J, the gap between germline ends came to 22 bases. The CDR3 reads CAWSVRFGYLKRGYTF. CDR3 bases: TGTGCCTGGAGTGTACGCTTCGGCTACCTTAAGCGGGGCTACACCTTC. The variable domain in full, completed from reference TRBV30 and TRBJ1-2, reads SQTIHQWPATLVQPVGSPLSLECTVEGTSNPNLYWYRQAAGRGLQLLFYSVGIGQISSEVPQNLSASRPQDRQFILSSKKLLLSDSGFYLCAWSVRFGYLKRGYTFGSGTRLTVV.

This clone was seen only a few times. V usage is TRBV19 and J usage is TRBJ1-5; D is unclear. Germline values: CDR1 LNHDA, CDR2 SQIVND (reference sequence). Trimming took off 9 bases at V and 6 bases at J, with 18 bases between the two ends. This CDR3 spans 14 amino acids. CDR3 bases: TGTGCCAGCCGGGCTCTGTCGGGAAGTCAGCCCCAGCATTTT. Translated: CASRALSGSQPQHF.

The rearrangement links TRBV10-2 to TRBJ2-3; D ambiguous. Germline CDR1 WSHSY, CDR2 SAAADI. This CDR3 comprises 11 residues. V lost 10 bases and J lost 4, with 9 bases in between. For the CDR3, the DNA is TGCGCCACCTCTTTCCCAGATACGCAGTATTTT. This sequence encodes CATSFPDTQYF.

CDR3 region: CASSTGQNTEAFF. CDR3 nucleotide sequence: TGTGCCAGCAGCACAGGACAGAACACTGAAGCTTTCTTT. The V call is TRBV11-2, the J call TRBJ1-1, with a possible D match to TRBD1 (5 bases). The CDR3 totals 13 residues. CDR1 is SGHAT, CDR2 FQNNGV, per germline. V lost 5 bases, J lost 1 base, and 8 bases lay in between.

J is TRBJ2-2 and V is TRBV2; D unclear. Per the germline V gene, CDR1 is SNHLY and CDR2 is FYNNEI. Trimming removed 4 bases at V and 4 bases at J, with 13 bases between. The CDR3 loop spans 15 amino acids. The CDR3: CASSGAGLGTGELFF. The DNA for the CDR3 is TGTGCCAGCAGTGGAGCTGGTCTGGGCACCGGGGAGCTGTTTTTT.

The chain uses TRBV25-1 and TRBJ2-3; no firm D call. Per the germline V gene, CDR1 is MGHDK and CDR2 is SYGVNS. V lost 6 bases and J 2 bases, leaving 12 bases between the germline ends. This CDR3 spans 14 amino acids. The CDR3 loop reads CASSSDQTTDTQYF. CDR3 sequence (DNA): TGTGCCAGCAGCTCTGACCAGACCACAGATACGCAGTATTTT.

With regard to this clone: This sample also contains other DNA sequences that code for the same CDR3. The chain uses TRBV19 and TRBJ2-3; D is unclear. V lost 4 bases and J 2 bases, leaving 4 bases between the germline ends. From germline, CDR1 is LNHDA and CDR2 SQIVND (reference sequence). The CDR3 spans 12 residues. The CDR3 is CASSSDTDTQYF. In nucleotides, the CDR3 is TGTGCCAGTAGTAGCGACACAGATACGCAGTATTTT.

To note about this clone: The identical CDR3 is also encoded by other nucleotide sequences in the sample. The chain employs TRBV7-9 and TRBJ2-5; D is tentatively TRBD1 or TRBD2 (5 bases each). CDR1 is SEHNR, CDR2 FQNEAQ, per germline (reference sequence). CDR3 length: 13 residues. The V end lost 3 bases, the J end lost 4 bases, and 9 bases lay between the germline ends. The CDR3 coding sequence is TGTGCCAGCAGCTTTGGGGGTGGAGAGACCCAGTACTTC. Encoded protein: CASSFGGGETQYF.

V is TRBV6-1 and J is TRBJ2-5; D is unresolved. Trimming took 2 bases from V and 7 from J, leaving 2 bases between them. Germline CDR1 MNHNS, CDR2 SASEGT. The CDR3 is 10 amino acids. The DNA of the CDR3 is TGTGCCAGCAGTGAAAGGACCCAGTACTTC. As protein: CASSERTQYF.

This chain links TRBV14 with TRBJ1-1; D ambiguous. Germline loops: CDR1 SGHDN, CDR2 FVKESK. This CDR3 contains 18 residues. Trimming took off 0 bases at V and 4 bases at J, with 21 bases between the two ends. CDR3 nucleotides: TGTGCCAGCAGCCAAGAGGGAGGCAGCTGGGCCCTTAGCACTGAAGCTTTCTTT. Protein sequence: CASSQEGGSWALSTEAFF.

Comments on this clone: Other DNA sequences in the same sample also yield this CDR3. The chain has TRBV5-1 and TRBJ2-5; D remains ambiguous. The CDR3 is made up of 13 amino acids. Germline CDR1 SGHRS, CDR2 YFSETQ. Trimming took 1 base from V and 2 from J, leaving 6 bases between them. Here the CDR3 DNA reads TGCGCCAGCAGCTTGCTCAGTCAAGAGACCCAGTACTTC. Translating it yields CASSLLSQETQYF.

This chain links TRBV5-1 with TRBJ1-1; 7 bases match TRBD1. CDR1 and CDR2 from the germline V gene are SGHRS and YFSETQ. This CDR3 contains 13 residues. V trimming: 6 bases; J trimming: 3 bases; junction bases outside the gene matches: 5. CDR3 protein: CASNEDRDTEAFF. The CDR3 DNA reads as TGCGCCAGCAACGAAGACAGGGACACTGAAGCTTTCTTT.

This chain links TRBV18 with TRBJ2-1, with 10 bases identical to TRBD2. Germline trimming cut 8 bases from V and 3 bases from J; bases unmatched to any gene: 10. This CDR3 is built from 16 residues. In germline, CDR1 is KGHSH, CDR2 LQKENI. Written as DNA, the CDR3 is TGTGCCAGCCAGCTGAGGGCTAGCGGGAGCTACAATGAGCAGTTCTTC. Translation: CASQLRASGSYNEQFF.